The T cell receptor beta chain under discussion was sequenced for a study of T cell responses to AZD1222 COVID-19 vaccine. As concerns this clone: The antigen is unknown.

Findings and caveats of the study: At baseline, just five to seven AZD1222 recipients tested seropositive. Females made up more of the donors, who were largely white British, and clonal diversity may have come out too low.

Germline V gene sequence: CDR1 GTSNPN, CDR2 SVGIG (reference sequence). This CDR3 spans 16 amino acids. Trimming left V 2 bases short and J 7 bases short, with 21 bases between. Sequencing used immunoSEQ multiplex PCR; TCRdb keeps in-frame clones, though not all of them. The sample has approximately 140,000 clones; 80% to 90% are singletons. The sequence derives from an adult in good health. The rearrangement uses TRBV30 and TRBJ2-1; a possible D gene is TRBD2 (5 bases). Sequencing used peripheral blood, obtained on day 0 of AZD1222 vaccination. The CDR3 bases are TGTGCCTGGAGTCCCCCTTTGCAACGACGGAGGAATGAGCAGTTCTTC. Its translation is CAWSPPLQRRRNEQFF.